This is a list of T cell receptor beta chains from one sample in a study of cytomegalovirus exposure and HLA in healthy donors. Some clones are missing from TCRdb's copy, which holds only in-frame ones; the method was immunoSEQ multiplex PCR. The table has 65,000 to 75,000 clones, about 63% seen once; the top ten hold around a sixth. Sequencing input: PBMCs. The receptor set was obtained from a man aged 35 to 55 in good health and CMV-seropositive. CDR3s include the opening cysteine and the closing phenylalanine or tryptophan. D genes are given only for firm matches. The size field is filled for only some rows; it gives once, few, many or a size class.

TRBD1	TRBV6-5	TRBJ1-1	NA	TGTGCCAGCAGTCGACCAACAGGGGTTAACACTGAAGCTTTCTTT	CASSRPTGVNTEAFF
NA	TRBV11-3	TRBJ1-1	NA	TGTGCCAGCAGCCAGAATCAGAACACTGAAGCTTTCTTT	CASSQNQNTEAFF
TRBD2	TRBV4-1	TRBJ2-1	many	TGCGCCAGCAGCCAAGACCGGCTAGCGGGAAACAATGAGCAGTTCTTC	CASSQDRLAGNNEQFF
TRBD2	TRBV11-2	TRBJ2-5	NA	TGTGCCAGCAGCTCGTCACGCGGGAGGGCCGTTAAGACCCAGTACTTC	CASSSSRGRAVKTQYF
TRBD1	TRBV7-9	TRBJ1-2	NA	TGTTCCAGCAGCCGGACAGGGTCGTGGGGCTACACCTTC	CSSSRTGSWGYTF
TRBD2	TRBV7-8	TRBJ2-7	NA	TGTGCCAGCAGCGCTAGCGGGCGGAATAACGAGCAGTACTTC	CASSASGRNNEQYF
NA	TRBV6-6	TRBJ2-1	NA	TGTGCCAGCAGTTACCAGGGCAATGAGCAGTTCTTC	CASSYQGNEQFF
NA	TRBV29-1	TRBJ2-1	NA	TGCAGCGTTGAAATCTTAGAGCAGTTCTTC	CSVEILEQFF
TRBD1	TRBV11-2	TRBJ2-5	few	TGTGCCAGCAGCCTGGGACAGGGTGGGACCCAGTACTTC	CASSLGQGGTQYF
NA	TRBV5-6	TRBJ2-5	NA	TGTGCCAGCAGCTTGGGCCGGATTTCCTTTTCGGGAGTAAAGACCCAGTACTTC	CASSLGRISFSGVKTQYF
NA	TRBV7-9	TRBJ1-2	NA	TGTGCCAGCAGCTTGGATTTAGTCGTAGCGCTAGATGGCTACACCTTC	CASSLDLVVALDGYTF
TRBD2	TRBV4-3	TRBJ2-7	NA	TGCGCCAGCAGCCAAGTGGCTAGCGGGAGTTCCTACGAGCAGTACTTC	CASSQVASGSSYEQYF
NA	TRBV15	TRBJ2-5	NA	TGTGCCACCAGCTTAACCCAGGGGGAGACCCAGTACTTC	CATSLTQGETQYF
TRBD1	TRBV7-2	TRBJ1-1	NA	TGTGCCAGCAGCCGGGACAGGGGTGGTACTGAAGCTTTCTTT	CASSRDRGGTEAFF
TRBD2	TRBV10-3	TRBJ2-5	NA	TGTGCCATCAGTGACGCCAGCGGGAGGTTTCAAGAGACCCAGTACTTC	CAISDASGRFQETQYF
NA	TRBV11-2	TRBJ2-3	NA	TGTGCCAGCAGCTTCACAGTAGCAGATACGCAGTATTTT	CASSFTVADTQYF
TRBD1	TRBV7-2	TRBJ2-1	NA	TGTGCCAGCAGCTTACCCACCACAGGGGGCGCGAGCGATGAGCAGTTCTTC	CASSLPTTGGASDEQFF
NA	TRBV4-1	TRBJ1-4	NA	TGCGCCAGCAGCCAAGCGTTAGCTTACAATGAAAAACTGTTTTTT	CASSQALAYNEKLFF
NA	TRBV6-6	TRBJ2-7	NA	TGTGCCAGCAGTCGGGCGGGGCAGGGATACGAGCAGTACTTC	CASSRAGQGYEQYF
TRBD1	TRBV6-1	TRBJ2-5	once	TGTGCCAGCAGTGAGTTTCCCTTAGGACAGGGCCAAGAGACCCAGTACTTC	CASSEFPLGQGQETQYF
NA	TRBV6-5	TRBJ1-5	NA	TGTGCCAGCAGTTCCCGAAGGGAGGGGAGCAATCAGCCCCAGCATTTT	CASSSRREGSNQPQHF
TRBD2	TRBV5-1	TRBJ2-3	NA	TGCGCCAGCAGCCTCGGGACTAGCGCAGATACGCAGTATTTT	CASSLGTSADTQYF